This passage covers 23 T cell receptor beta chains from one sample sequenced in a study of blood T cell repertoires in COVID-19. Data came from immunoSEQ multiplex PCR; TCRdb stores just in-frame clones and leaves some out. The table lists tens of thousands of clones, roughly 80% of them singletons. Sequencing input: peripheral blood. Receptors were obtained from a woman in her 70s with acute or convalescent COVID-19.

The chain recombines TRBV19 with TRBJ1-4; D unresolved. The CDR3 consists of 12 residues. The V end lost 2 bases, the J end lost 13 bases, and 11 bases lay between the germline ends. CDR1 and CDR2 from the germline V gene are LNHDA and SQIVND (reference sequence). The CDR3 reads CASSIFSGGLFF. The CDR3, as DNA: TGTGCCAGTAGTATATTTTCAGGAGGACTGTTTTTT.

The CDR3, as DNA: TGTGCCAGCAGCCCACTCCAAGAGACCCAGTACTTC. This encodes CASSPLQETQYF. The chain carries TRBV11-2 and TRBJ2-5, with D hard to call. The germline V gene has CDR1 SGHAT and CDR2 FQNNGV. This CDR3 contains 12 residues. V dropped 5 bases and J dropped 1 base, with 5 bases sitting between them.

The chain employs TRBV6-5 and TRBJ1-6, with 8 bases aligning to TRBD1. With V trimmed by 6 bases and J by 10 bases, 5 bases remained unmatched. The CDR3 consists of 13 residues. CDR1 MNHEY and CDR2 SVGAGI come from the germline V gene. This CDR3 reads CASSGQGRSPLHF. DNA for the CDR3: TGTGCCAGCAGCGGACAGGGAAGATCACCCCTCCACTTT.

The chain carries TRBV10-1 and TRBJ2-7; D is ambiguous. Germline V gene lookup returns CDR1 WNHNN and CDR2 SYGVQD (reference sequence). V was cut by 0 bases and J by 3 bases, with 6 bases left in between. This CDR3 is 13 amino acids long. The CDR3 DNA is TGCGCCAGCAGTGAGTCCCCAGGCTACGAGCAGTACTTC. Residues: CASSESPGYEQYF.

The CDR3 bases are TGTGCCAGCAGTGAACGCAGCGGGGACTACAATGAGCAGTTCTTC. It specifies CASSERSGDYNEQFF. The V gene is TRBV6-1, the J gene TRBJ2-1, with 7 bases fitting TRBD2. This CDR3 spans 15 amino acids. J gave up 3 bases and V 2 bases, and 4 bases lay outside the gene matches. Germline CDR1 reads MNHNS; CDR2 reads SASEGT.

The rearrangement uses TRBV12-3 or TRBV12-4 and TRBJ2-7, with 9 bases identical to TRBD1. This CDR3 has 13 residues. Germline trimming cut 6 bases from V and 2 bases from J; bases unmatched to any gene: 2. CDR3 region: CASSGTGTYEQYF. DNA of the CDR3: TGTGCCAGCAGCGGGACAGGGACCTACGAGCAGTACTTC.

The rearrangement joins TRBV18 to TRBJ2-3; a weak D match, TRBD2 (5 bases). V gave up 5 bases and J gave up 4 bases, with 16 bases separating them. CDR1 and CDR2 from the germline V gene are KGHSH and LQKENI. This CDR3 has 15 amino acids. For the CDR3, the DNA is TGTGCCAGCTCATTTTCCGGGATCGGGCCAGATACGCAGTATTTT. It translates to CASSFSGIGPDTQYF.

The V call is TRBV5-1, the J call TRBJ2-3; 7 positions match TRBD2. The V gene's germline CDR1 is SGHRS and CDR2 YFSETQ. The CDR3 is made up of 16 amino acids. After removal of 0 bases from V and 0 bases from J, the junction contained 4 bases not matched to a gene. The CDR3 region is CASSLALAASTDTQYF. CDR3 nucleotides: TGCGCCAGCAGCTTGGCGCTAGCGGCGAGCACAGATACGCAGTATTTT.

This clone has a single count. V usage is TRBV5-1 and J usage is TRBJ2-3; the D gene is possibly TRBD1 (5 bases). Trimming took 0 bases from V and 5 from J, leaving 10 bases between them. This CDR3 has 14 amino acids. Germline V lookup: CDR1 SGHRS, CDR2 YFSETQ. For the CDR3, the DNA is TGCGCCAGCAGCTTGGCCCCAGGGCTAGATACGCAGTATTTT. Encoded protein: CASSLAPGLDTQYF.

This clone was observed a single time. This chain joins TRBV7-9 and TRBJ2-7, with a weak D call TRBD1 (5 bases). CDR3 length: 15 amino acids. In germline, CDR1 is SEHNR, CDR2 FQNEAQ (reference sequence). Trimming removed 3 bases from V and 5 bases from J, with 17 bases in between. The CDR3 sequence: CASSLDPAGLNEQYF. The CDR3 DNA reads TGTGCCAGCAGCTTGGATCCGGCAGGGCTCAACGAGCAGTACTTC.

This clone appeared a few times. The rearrangement links TRBV2 to TRBJ2-7; TRBD1 aligns across 7 bases. The junction had 8 bases not matched to a gene; V was cut back by 6 bases and J by 0 bases. Germline CDR1 reads SNHLY; CDR2 reads FYNNEI. The length of the CDR3 is 15 residues. The CDR3 here is CASSPRQGISYEQYF. CDR3 DNA sequence: TGTGCCAGCAGCCCGCGACAGGGAATCTCCTACGAGCAGTACTTC.

This sequence joins TRBV19 and TRBJ1-1; TRBD1 matches 11 bases. This CDR3 has 17 residues. V lost 6 bases and J lost 2; bases outside the gene matches: 11. Germline V CDR1 and CDR2: LNHDA, SQIVND (reference sequence). CDR3 protein: CASRWKTGQGVNTEAFF. The CDR3 DNA follows: TGTGCCAGTAGATGGAAAACGGGACAGGGGGTAAACACTGAAGCTTTCTTT.

This clone came up a few times. This sequence joins TRBV2 and TRBJ1-1, with a possible D match to TRBD1 (6 bases). Trimming stripped 0 bases from V and 6 bases from J, with 14 bases between. CDR1 and CDR2 (germline): SNHLY, FYNNEI. There are 15 residues in the CDR3. The DNA of the CDR3 is TGTGCCAGCAGTGAAGCGCTTACAGGGTTCGCTGAAGCTTTCTTT. Amino acid sequence: CASSEALTGFAEAFF.

The chain joins TRBV18 to TRBJ2-3; the match to TRBD2 covers 7 bases. Germline loops: CDR1 KGHSH, CDR2 LQKENI. CDR3 size: 14 residues. V shed 2 bases and J 4 bases; nucleotides not matched to a gene: 3. CDR3 in DNA: TGTGCCAGCTCACCAAGCACTAGCGCAGATACGCAGTATTTT. Translation gives CASSPSTSADTQYF.

V gene TRBV11-1 combines with J gene TRBJ1-1; no clear D. The CDR3 extends over 15 amino acids. Trimming removed 1 base from V and 1 base from J, with 10 bases in between. Germline V gives CDR1 SGHAT, CDR2 FQDESV (reference sequence). Here the CDR3 reads CASSLVRVGNTEAFF. The CDR3 DNA is TGTGCCAGCAGCTTAGTAAGAGTTGGGAACACTGAAGCTTTCTTT.

V gene TRBV28 combines with J gene TRBJ2-5; 10 positions agree with TRBD2. The CDR3 loop spans 16 amino acids. With 3 bases clipped from V and 1 base from J, the junction kept 5 bases outside the gene matches. CDR1 is MDHEN, CDR2 SYDVKM, per germline. The CDR3 sequence: CASSFPGTSAQETQYF. In DNA form, the CDR3 reads TGTGCCAGCAGTTTCCCCGGGACTAGCGCCCAAGAGACCCAGTACTTC.

The chain combines TRBV7-9 with TRBJ2-3; 7 nucleotides agree with TRBD2. Per germline, CDR1 SEHNR and CDR2 FQNEAQ (reference sequence). Germline trimming cut 4 bases from V and 3 bases from J; bases unmatched to any gene: 13. This CDR3 has 17 amino acids. The CDR3 DNA reads as TGTGCCAGCAGCTGGCCCTGGGGCGGGAGTATTACAGATACGCAGTATTTT. This codes for CASSWPWGGSITDTQYF.

This chain joins TRBV4-2 and TRBJ1-1, with D perhaps TRBD1 (5 bases). Trimming cost V 0 bases and J 3 bases, with 14 bases left between them. This CDR3 spans 16 amino acids. Germline loops: CDR1 LGHNA, CDR2 YNFKEQ. In nucleotides, the CDR3 is TGTGCCAGCAGCCAAGATTCGGGCAGGGTGGACACTGAAGCTTTCTTT. Residues: CASSQDSGRVDTEAFF.

The chain employs TRBV5-6 and TRBJ2-4; 7 positions agree with TRBD2. CDR3 length: 15 amino acids. Germline V lookup: CDR1 SGHDT, CDR2 YYEEEE. V gave up 2 bases and J gave up 9 bases; unmatched junction bases: 11. The CDR3: CASSLRLGPGGIQYF. For the CDR3, the DNA is TGTGCCAGCAGCTTACGGTTGGGTCCGGGGGGCATTCAGTACTTC. The full variable domain, completed using reference TRBV5-6 and TRBJ2-4, is DAGVTQSPTHLIKTRGQQVTLRCSPKSGHDTVSWYQQALGQGPQFIFQYYEEEERQRGNFPDRFSGHQFPNYSSELNVNALLLGDSALYLCASSLRLGPGGIQYFGAGTRLSVL.

This sequence joins TRBV5-6 and TRBJ2-1, with 8 bases identical to TRBD2. Germline lookup yields CDR1 SGHDT and CDR2 YYEEEE. The J segment lost 5 bases and the V segment lost 2 bases, leaving 9 bases of the junction unmatched. CDR3 size: 16 residues. CDR3: CASSLTPGGNHNEQFF. CDR3 DNA: TGTGCCAGCAGCTTAACTCCGGGAGGGAACCACAATGAGCAGTTCTTC.

J is TRBJ1-5 and V is TRBV19, with 10 positions matching TRBD1. Trimming removed 5 bases from V and 10 bases from J; junction bases left unmatched: 8. The CDR3 sequence is 14 residues long. Germline V lookup: CDR1 LNHDA, CDR2 SQIVND (reference sequence). CDR3 in DNA: TGTGCCAGTAGTCAAGGGACAGGGGCAAGCCCCCAGCATTTT. It yields the protein CASSQGTGASPQHF.

The chain uses TRBV29-1 and TRBJ2-7; D might be TRBD1 (5 bases). Trimming removed 7 bases at V and 3 bases at J, with 10 bases between. CDR1 and CDR2 from the germline V gene are SQVTM and ANQGSEA. This CDR3 region has 11 residues. In nucleotides, the CDR3 is TGCAGCGGTCGACAGAACTACGAGCAGTACTTC. Translation gives CSGRQNYEQYF.

The chain uses TRBV10-3 and TRBJ1-2; D is perhaps TRBD1 (6 bases). The ends were cut back, 0 bases at V and 7 bases at J, with 15 bases in the middle. The CDR3 consists of 15 residues. Germline loops: CDR1 ENHRY, CDR2 SYGVKD. CDR3: CAISESAYVGAGYTF. CDR3 nucleotides: TGTGCCATCAGTGAGTCGGCGTACGTGGGGGCTGGCTACACCTTC.